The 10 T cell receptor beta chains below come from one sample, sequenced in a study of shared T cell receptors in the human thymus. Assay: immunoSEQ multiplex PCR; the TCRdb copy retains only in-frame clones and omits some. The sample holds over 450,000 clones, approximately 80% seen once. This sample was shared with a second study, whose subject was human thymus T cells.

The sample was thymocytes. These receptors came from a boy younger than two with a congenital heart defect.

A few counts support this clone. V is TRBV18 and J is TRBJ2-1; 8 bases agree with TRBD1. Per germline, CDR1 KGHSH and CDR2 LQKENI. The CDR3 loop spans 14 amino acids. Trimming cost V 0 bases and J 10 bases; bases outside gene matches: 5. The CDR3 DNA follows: TGTGCCAGCTCACCACCTGGACAGGGTGGAGAGCAGTTCTTC. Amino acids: CASSPPGQGGEQFF.

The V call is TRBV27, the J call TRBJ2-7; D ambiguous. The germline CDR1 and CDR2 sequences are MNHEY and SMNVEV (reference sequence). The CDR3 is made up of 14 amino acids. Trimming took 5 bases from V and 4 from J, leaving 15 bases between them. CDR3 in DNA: TGTGCCAGCAGTAGGAGAGGTCCTGTGTACGAGCAGTACTTC. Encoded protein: CASSRRGPVYEQYF.

Here the CDR3 DNA reads TGTGCCAGCACCCGGGACAGGGTGAGTTCACCCCTCCACTTT. It encodes CASTRDRVSSPLHF. The chain combines TRBV6-1 with TRBJ1-6, with 9 bases lining up with TRBD1. CDR1 and CDR2 (germline): MNHNS, SASEGT. The CDR3 consists of 14 residues. J was trimmed by 9 bases and V by 7 bases; bases with no gene match: 7.

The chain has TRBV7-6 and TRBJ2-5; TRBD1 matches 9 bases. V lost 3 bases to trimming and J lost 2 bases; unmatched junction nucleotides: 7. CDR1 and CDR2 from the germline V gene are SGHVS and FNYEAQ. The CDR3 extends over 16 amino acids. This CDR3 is CASSLEGTGSQETQYF. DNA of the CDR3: TGTGCCAGCAGCTTGGAGGGGACAGGGAGTCAAGAGACCCAGTACTTC.

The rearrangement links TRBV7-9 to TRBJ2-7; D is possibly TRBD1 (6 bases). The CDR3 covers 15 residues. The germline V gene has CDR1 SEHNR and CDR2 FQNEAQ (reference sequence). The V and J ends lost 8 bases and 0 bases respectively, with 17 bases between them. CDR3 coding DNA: TGTGCCAGCGGTTGGGGGCAGGGCACCTCCTACGAGCAGTACTTC. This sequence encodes CASGWGQGTSYEQYF.

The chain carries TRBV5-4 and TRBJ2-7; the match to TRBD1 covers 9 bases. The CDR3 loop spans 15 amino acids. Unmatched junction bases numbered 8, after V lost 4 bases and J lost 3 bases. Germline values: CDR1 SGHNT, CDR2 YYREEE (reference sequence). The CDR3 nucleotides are TGTGCCAGCAGCGCCATCCCGGGACAGGGCTACGAGCAGTACTTC. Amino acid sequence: CASSAIPGQGYEQYF. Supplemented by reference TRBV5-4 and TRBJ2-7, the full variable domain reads ETGVTQSPTHLIKTRGQQVTLRCSSQSGHNTVSWYQQALGQGPQFIFQYYREEENGRGNFPPRFSGLQFPNYSSELNVNALELDDSALYLCASSAIPGQGYEQYFGPGTRLTVT.

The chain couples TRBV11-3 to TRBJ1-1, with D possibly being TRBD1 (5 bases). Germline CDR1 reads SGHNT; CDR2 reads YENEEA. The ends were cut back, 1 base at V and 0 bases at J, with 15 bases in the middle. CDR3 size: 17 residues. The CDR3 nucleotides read TGTGCCAGCAGCTTAGGTCGGGGGGAGCAAATGAACACTGAAGCTTTCTTT. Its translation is CASSLGRGEQMNTEAFF. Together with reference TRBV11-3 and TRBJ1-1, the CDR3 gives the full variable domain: EAGVVQSPRYKIIEKKQPVAFWCNPISGHNTLYWYLQNLGQGPELLIRYENEEAVDDSQLPKDRFSAERLKGVDSTLKIQPAELGDSAVYLCASSLGRGEQMNTEAFFGQGTRLTVV.

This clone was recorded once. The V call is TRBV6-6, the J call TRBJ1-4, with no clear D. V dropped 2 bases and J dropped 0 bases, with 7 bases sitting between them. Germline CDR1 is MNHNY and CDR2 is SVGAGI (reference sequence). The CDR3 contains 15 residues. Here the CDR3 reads CASSYSLATNEKLFF. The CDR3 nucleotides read TGTGCCAGCAGTTACAGCCTTGCAACTAATGAAAAACTGTTTTTT.

The DNA of the CDR3 is TGTGCCAGCAGTTTTCGCGGGAGGGAGTTCTACGAGCAGTACTTC. Encoded protein: CASSFRGREFYEQYF. The V gene is TRBV27, the J gene TRBJ2-7; TRBD2 aligns across 9 bases. There are 15 residues in the CDR3. CDR1 is MNHEY, CDR2 SMNVEV, per germline (reference sequence). The V and J ends lost 3 bases and 3 bases, in that order; junction bases with no gene match: 6.

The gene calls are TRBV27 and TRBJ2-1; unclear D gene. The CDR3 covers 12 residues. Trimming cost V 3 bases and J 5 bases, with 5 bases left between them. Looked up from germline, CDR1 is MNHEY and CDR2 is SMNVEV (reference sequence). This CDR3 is CASSFLDNEQFF. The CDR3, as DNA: TGTGCCAGCAGTTTCCTCGACAATGAGCAGTTCTTC.